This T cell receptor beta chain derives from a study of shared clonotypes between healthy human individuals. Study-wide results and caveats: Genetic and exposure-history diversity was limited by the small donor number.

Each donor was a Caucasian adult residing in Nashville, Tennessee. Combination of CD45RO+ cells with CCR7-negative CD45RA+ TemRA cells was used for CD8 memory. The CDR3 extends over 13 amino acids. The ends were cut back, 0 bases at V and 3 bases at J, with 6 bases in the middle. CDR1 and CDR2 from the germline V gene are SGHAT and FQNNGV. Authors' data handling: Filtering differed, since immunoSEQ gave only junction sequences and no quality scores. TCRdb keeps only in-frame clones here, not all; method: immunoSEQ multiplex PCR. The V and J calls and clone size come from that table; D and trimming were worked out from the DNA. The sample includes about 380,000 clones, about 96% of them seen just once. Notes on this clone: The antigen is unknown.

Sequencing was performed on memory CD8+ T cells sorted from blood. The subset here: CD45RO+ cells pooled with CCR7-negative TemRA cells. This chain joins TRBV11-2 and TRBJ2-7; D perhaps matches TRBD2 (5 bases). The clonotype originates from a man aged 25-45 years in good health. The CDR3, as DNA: TGTGCCAGCAGCTTAGAAGGGAGCTACGAGCAGTACTTC. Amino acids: CASSLEGSYEQYF.